Below are 13 T cell receptor beta chains sequenced from a single sample in a study of a mutant IDH1 vaccine in newly diagnosed glioma. The repertoire was sequenced with immunoSEQ multiplex PCR; TCRdb's copy has only in-frame clones and lacks some. The profile shows around 46,000 clones, more than 70% of them singletons. Their antigens remain unidentified. The time point here: week 5, during vaccination. Alongside topical imiquimod, each dose of vaccine comprised 300 ug of mutant IDH1 20-mer peptide. Material: PBMCs, obtained from a glioma patient whose treatment included an IDH1 peptide vaccine. These receptors were collected from a man aged 45-65 years with glioma.

The V gene is TRBV7-9, the J gene TRBJ1-1; TRBD1 matches 7 bases. Trimming removed 5 bases from V and 3 bases from J; junction bases left unmatched: 9. Germline V gene lookup returns CDR1 SEHNR and CDR2 FQNEAQ (reference sequence). The CDR3 totals 15 residues. As DNA, the CDR3 is TGTGCCAGCAGCGGAGGGACAGACCCATACACTGAAGCTTTCTTT. Protein sequence: CASSGGTDPYTEAFF.

CDR3: CASSEQASYNSPLHF. For the CDR3, the DNA is TGTGCCAGCAGTGAGCAGGCCTCCTATAATTCACCCCTCCACTTT. The chain is built from TRBV6-1 and TRBJ1-6; no firm D call. This CDR3 comprises 15 residues. The V gene's germline CDR1 is MNHNS and CDR2 SASEGT. V was cut by 3 bases and J by 0 bases, with 6 bases left in between.

The gene calls are TRBV2 and TRBJ2-7, with 7 positions matching TRBD2. The CDR3 totals 12 residues. V was clipped by 8 bases and J by 7 bases; unmatched bases: 8. In germline, CDR1 is SNHLY, CDR2 FYNNEI. CDR3 sequence (DNA): TGTGCCAGCCGGGAGGCACGCGTGGAGCAGTACTTC. Residues: CASREARVEQYF.

The chain carries TRBV6-4 and TRBJ2-3; TRBD1 or TRBD2 may be the D gene (6 bases each). Germline CDR1 reads MRHNA; CDR2 reads SNTAGT. The CDR3 contains 15 residues. V was pared by 2 bases and J by 2 bases, with 11 bases between. Written as DNA, the CDR3 is TGTGCCAGCAGTGACCCGGGGGCAAACACAGATACGCAGTATTTT. This sequence encodes CASSDPGANTDTQYF.

The V and J genes are TRBV29-1 and TRBJ2-1; 9 bases map to TRBD1. This CDR3 contains 12 residues. Trimming took 6 bases from V and 7 from J; bases not matched to a gene: 4. Germline V lookup: CDR1 SQVTM, CDR2 ANQGSEA. In DNA, the CDR3 is TGCAGCGTCGCCGGGACAGGGAATGAGCAGTTCTTC. Translated, it gives CSVAGTGNEQFF.

The chain recombines TRBV11-3 with TRBJ1-1; D is possibly TRBD1 (5 bases). Trimming cost V 4 bases and J 7 bases, with 13 bases left between them. This CDR3 spans 13 amino acids. CDR1 is SGHNT, CDR2 YENEEA, per germline. The DNA for the CDR3 is TGTGCCAGCAGCTCAGATCAGGGAAATGAAGCTTTCTTT. This gives the protein CASSSDQGNEAFF.

The chain carries TRBV6-1 and TRBJ2-2; D may correspond to TRBD1 or TRBD2 (5 bases each). The V and J ends lost 7 bases and 5 bases respectively, with 14 bases between them. Germline CDR1 is MNHNS and CDR2 is SASEGT. CDR3 length equals 14 residues. The CDR3 bases are TGTGCCAGCAAAATCGGGACCGTGACCGGGGAGCTGTTTTTT. Amino acids: CASKIGTVTGELFF.

This clone was detected a few times. The chain is built from TRBV2 and TRBJ1-5, with no clear D. CDR3 length: 15 residues. Germline CDR1 and CDR2: SNHLY and FYNNEI. V gave up 1 base and J gave up 5 bases, with 12 bases separating them. The CDR3: CASSEGPLFDQPQHF. The CDR3 bases are TGTGCCAGCAGTGAAGGTCCCCTCTTCGATCAGCCCCAGCATTTT.

The genes are TRBV5-1 and TRBJ2-1; 8 bases align to TRBD2. With 3 bases clipped from V and 8 bases from J, the junction kept 10 bases outside the gene matches. CDR1 and CDR2 from the germline V gene are SGHRS and YFSETQ. This CDR3 is 15 amino acids long. The CDR3 nucleotides are TGCGCCAGCAGCTCTCTGGCGGGGGGCGGGGATGAGCAGTTCTTC. Protein sequence: CASSSLAGGGDEQFF. Looking up the rest from reference TRBV5-1 and TRBJ2-1 gives the full variable domain: KAGVTQTPRYLIKTRGQQVTLSCSPISGHRSVSWYQQTPGQGLQFLFEYFSETQRNKGNFPGRFSGRQFSNSRSEMNVSTLELGDSALYLCASSSLAGGGDEQFFGPGTRLTVL.

This clone appeared a few times. This rearrangement joins TRBV29-1 to TRBJ2-1; 9 nucleotides line up with TRBD1. Trimming removed 0 bases from V and 10 bases from J; junction bases left unmatched: 7. The CDR3 length is 14 residues. CDR1 is SQVTM and CDR2 is ANQGSEA in the germline V gene. The CDR3 coding sequence is TGCAGCGTTGAAGAATGGGACAGGGTGAGGGAGCAGTTCTTC. It encodes CSVEEWDRVREQFF.

The chain is built from TRBV29-1 and TRBJ2-5, with 7 positions matching TRBD2. This CDR3 spans 16 amino acids. Looked up from germline, CDR1 is SQVTM and CDR2 is ANQGSEA. The V and J ends lost 4 bases and 0 bases, in that order; junction bases with no gene match: 11. The CDR3 DNA reads TGCAGCGTTGTTTGGTGGGGGGGGTTAGACCAAGAGACCCAGTACTTC. Amino acid sequence: CSVVWWGGLDQETQYF.

The CDR3 sequence: CATSRDRGSNYGYTF. The CDR3 DNA reads as TGTGCCACCAGCAGAGATCGGGGCAGTAACTATGGCTACACCTTC. The chain links TRBV15 to TRBJ1-2; D is perhaps TRBD1 (5 bases). Germline CDR1 LNHNV, CDR2 YYDKDF (reference sequence). The V end lost 0 bases, the J end lost 1 base, and 9 bases lay between the germline ends. This CDR3 is built from 15 residues.

The chain employs TRBV6-1 and TRBJ1-2, with a weak D call TRBD1 (6 bases). Germline V CDR1 and CDR2: MNHNS, SASEGT. Deletions cut 10 bases from V and 8 bases from J, with 23 bases between. CDR3 size: 14 residues. The CDR3 sequence is CATLRGLIGDGYTF. CDR3 sequence (DNA): TGTGCCACCCTCCGGGGGCTTATTGGCGACGGCTACACCTTC.